A single T cell receptor beta chain is shown here with its context. No cognate antigen has been identified for it. There are no base qualities to consult, and no much larger clone falls within one base. The cohort comprised fewer than 700 healthy bone marrow donors. At the time of sampling, every cohort member was nominally healthy, though immune exposures that went unrecorded were likely present. The donor tested CMV seropositive, placing the donor among the 290 or so seropositive members of the cohort. Every donor gave a peripheral blood sample, and the peripheral blood mononuclear cells from that sample were used for TCR beta sequencing. Genomic DNA extraction from the blood cell samples was performed with the Qiagen DNeasy Blood Extraction Kit. V is pruned by 6 bases and J by 0 bases, leaving 4 bases of the junction without a gene match. Taken from the germline V gene, the CDR1 and CDR2 loops are ENHRY and SYGVKD. The CDR3 sequence holds 15 residues, the cysteine and phenylalanine included. Just CDR3 DNA is preserved here, 45 bases in frame from base 1.

Libraries were prepared through the immunoSEQ multiplex PCR assay. The multiplex PCR relied on a mix of 60 forward primers for TCR Vbeta segments and 13 reverse primers for TCR Jbeta segments. Amplification of the CDR3 region of rearranged TCR beta genes was performed with a multiplex PCR assay on genomic DNA. On the Illumina HiSeq System, the amplified TCR beta libraries were sequenced as 87-base-pair reads. Concerning the study's data processing: A later analysis tallied about 77 million unique TCR beta chains across the 666 repertoires, and around 10 million of those chains were shared by two or more donors. Raw reads were error-corrected and collapsed into unique sequences by a nearest-neighbor algorithm in which closely related sequences were merged to remove PCR and sequencing errors. Alignment of CDR3 sequences to IMGT reference sequences was used to assign V, D and J gene segments. For a sequence to be retained, a match of at least six nucleotides to both a V gene segment and a J gene segment was required. A rearrangement was called productive if the CDR3 had no stop codons and remained in frame with V and J, and every other rearrangement was called non-productive. Following IMGT convention, CDR3 was defined as the stretch from the second conserved V-encoded cysteine up to the conserved J-encoded phenylalanine. The earlier analysis of about 610 of the donors excluded any sequence lacking an unambiguous match to a single V gene segment. In an earlier analysis of a few hundred of the donors, a V segment was called functional when productive rearrangements were above 56.7%, and segregating when the standard deviation between donors exceeded 5%. A statistical classification framework was built for diagnosing cytomegalovirus status from the catalog of TCR beta chain sequences. V and J gene assignment, in a later analysis, came from comparing TCR nucleotide sequences with IMGT/GENE-DB human TR gene sequences. In a later analysis, CDR3 sequences and most-parsimonious VDJ recombination scenarios were assigned using the TCRdist pipeline. In a later analysis, every TCR beta chain was defined by the combination of its CDR3 amino acid sequence and its V-gene family, and reads without a unique V-gene family were dropped. In a later analysis, a few hundred highly shared, low-generation-probability nucleotide sequences were removed to address suspected cross-contamination and a sequencing artifact. A later analysis calculated a clonal expansion index for each public chain from normalized within-repertoire ranks of inferred template counts. A later analysis computed generation probabilities with a VDJ recombination model fitted to out-of-frame rearrangements, and checked the results against IGoR. Hypergeometric tests were used in a later analysis to score TCR-TCR, TCR-HLA and TCR-CMV co-occurrence, with a repertoire-size bias correction applied to the TCR pairs. A later analysis estimated false discovery rates by permuting HLA or CMV assignments 20 times. In a later analysis, co-occurring TCRs were grouped using DBSCAN, and TCRdist sequence similarity was added for clustering within HLA-allele-positive subsets. Repertoires with fewer than 30,000 or more than 120,000 public chains were left out of co-occurrence clustering, as were several repertoires with anomalous nucleotide sharing. TCRdb re-hosts the immuneACCESS table, in-frame sequences only. Its copies lack some clones; in the studies checked, an unresolved V gene accounts for under half of them, and the cause for the rest is not known. V, J and clone size are taken as reported in that table, and D and trimming were inferred from the DNA itself. The sample includes 150,000 to 200,000 clones, with around 81% observed a single time. The biggest ten clones account for approximately 2.2% of the sample.

This record belongs to a study of cytomegalovirus exposure and HLA in healthy donors (dated by TCRdb to between 2016 and 2019). In terms of the full investigation: According to an earlier analysis of a few hundred of the donors, some 170 million T cells yielded 95 million to 140 million unique TCR beta sequences and less than 300 Gb of sequence data. Approximately 300 gigabases of sequencing data and around 80 million unique TCR sequences made up an early release that covered some 640 HLA-typed donors. The genetic ancestry cluster associated with self-reported Caucasian donors included about four fifths of the roughly 360 genotyped donors. The study aimed to test whether cataloging public T cell receptors could reveal signatures of past pathogen exposure. The study profiled the T cell repertoires of 500 to 800 subjects by immunosequencing and related them to cytomegalovirus serostatus. A separate validation cohort of 100 to 150 different subjects was used in addition to the roughly 700-subject first cohort. High-throughput TCR immunosequencing, statistical association of individual TCRs with disease status, and machine learning were combined to predict cytomegalovirus infection status. To study patterns of TCR occurrence, a later analysis re-analyzed previously published TCR beta repertoires from 666 donors and added high-resolution HLA genotyping. Rather than using new phenotypic data, the later analysis identified candidate immune exposures from TCR beta sequences and from how often those sequences occurred across donors. To decide whether each TCR beta V gene segment behaved as functional or pseudogenic, an earlier analysis of fewer than 750 of the donors relied on high-throughput TCR beta sequencing. Alongside the repertoire data, information on donor age, sex, ethnicity and CMV serostatus was compiled. A later genetic analysis took genome-wide SNP genotypes for about three fifths of the roughly 670 donors and used that subset as a discovery cohort. Every discovery cohort repertoire had been produced on one sequencing platform. HLA typing covered class I and class II loci at four-digit resolution. The number of donors typed differed by locus, with 629-630 for A, B, C, DRB1 and DQB1, around 520 for DQA1, 600 to 610 for DPA1, and approximately 470 for DPB1. Roughly five DR-DQ haplotypes were handled as single units for association and clustering, since linkage in the cohort was strong. Across 398 genotyped donors of the cohort, an average of approximately 240,000 unique TCR beta nucleotide sequences per donor were sequenced, and 15% to 20% of those sequences were non-productive.

Paper-wide results and their limitations: Linkage disequilibrium might explain the correlated functional status among segregating V segments, but an unknown experimental factor could not be excluded. According to a later genetic analysis, donors in an Asian-associated ancestry cluster had fewer N-insertions in productive TCRs than the approximately 700-donor mean. Strong co-occurrence of HLA alleles, especially DR and DQ, made assigning TCR associations to individual alleles difficult. A later analysis found that HLA-associated TCR beta chains were more clonally expanded and had lower generation probabilities than equally common non-associated chains. In a later genetic analysis, a missense DCLRE1C variant was associated with V-gene and J-gene trimming of TCR beta chains, and the association was replicated in an independent cohort. The authors suggested that the approach could potentially be extended to other disease states and immunological phenotypes. Broadly in line with IMGT annotations, most TCR beta V segments showed up in productive rearrangements about 90% or about 30% of the time in an earlier analysis of approximately 600 of the donors. Immune exposure information for the cohort was limited to CMV serostatus. In a later analysis, the rate of TCR association differed among HLA loci, with DRB1 alleles having the most associated TCRs and HLA-C alleles having the fewest. Because HLA typing was unavailable for some donors at each locus, only the typed subset was used in association tests. Presence/absence analyses assumed roughly uniform sequencing depth across donors, an assumption that may not hold. Roughly 15 rarely observed V segments, including chromosome 9 orphons, were excluded from the earlier analysis of approximately 500 of the donors because counts were too low. Most TCR sequences were observed very rarely across donors, whereas some public TCRs were present in many individuals. Several of the top co-occurrence clusters appeared to be linked to parvovirus B19, influenza, CMV and Epstein-Barr virus, according to a later analysis. A further reported finding was that TCR beta sequences accurately predicted the HLA-A and HLA-B alleles for most subjects in the first cohort. A group of highly shared sequence variants was considered likely to be a technical artifact of the sequencing pipeline. In this cohort, only TCR beta chains were sequenced, and detectable features were limited by the absence of alpha or paired-chain data. At a false discovery rate of 0.05, a later analysis linked around 15,000 TCR beta sequences to specific HLA alleles. In vitro tests confirmed that a few of the cytomegalovirus-associated TCR beta chains recognize cytomegalovirus antigens. Some IMGT-functional V segments, including TRBV6-2 and TRBV6-3, could not be told apart with the 87-base-pair reads, so those segments were excluded. A total of some 180 TCR beta chains were listed by the study as associated with cytomegalovirus. A later analysis found that most CMV-associated TCR beta chains appeared HLA-restricted, with HLA associations seemingly driven largely by CMV exposure. In both the original and validation cohorts, the classifier was reported to diagnose cytomegalovirus status with high specificity and sensitivity.

The sequencing sample was made of PBMCs. Here the chain combines TRBV10-3 and TRBJ2-2, with 7 junctional bases fitting TRBD2. The receptor was derived from a young woman in good health and CMV-seropositive. The DNA reads as follows: TGTGCCATCAGGCAAGCGGGAACGAACACCGGGGAGCTGTTTTTT. It codes for CAIRQAGTNTGELFF.